Presented here are 15 T cell receptor beta chains from one specimen sequenced in a study of blood T cell repertoires in COVID-19. The table came from immunoSEQ multiplex PCR; TCRdb's copy has only in-frame clones and leaves some out. The sample includes under 200,000 clones, around 87% of them seen just once. The sample comprised peripheral blood. These receptors all come from a man aged 35 to 55 with active or convalescent COVID-19.

The rearrangement links TRBV6-9 to TRBJ2-5; TRBD1 agrees at 7 bases. CDR1 and CDR2 from the germline V gene are MNHGY and SVAAGI. CDR3 length: 19 amino acids. The ends lost 2 bases at V and 5 bases at J; junction bases unmatched: 20. CDR3 sequence: CASSYRDRAGPWGWETQYF. In DNA, the CDR3 is TGTGCCAGCAGTTATAGAGACAGGGCAGGTCCTTGGGGTTGGGAGACCCAGTACTTC.

The chain links TRBV11-2 to TRBJ2-1; 7 bases fit TRBD1. Germline V CDR1 and CDR2: SGHAT, FQNNGV. Trimming removed 8 bases from V and 8 bases from J; junction bases left unmatched: 18. There are 16 residues in the CDR3. The CDR3: CASATHRDPQGDEQFF. CDR3 sequence (DNA): TGTGCCAGCGCCACGCACAGGGACCCCCAGGGGGATGAGCAGTTCTTC.

The chain links TRBV2 to TRBJ2-7; the match to TRBD1 covers 9 bases. The V and J ends lost 6 bases and 1 base, in that order; junction bases with no gene match: 4. Germline-derived CDR1 and CDR2 are SNHLY and FYNNEI. CDR3 length: 14 amino acids. The CDR3 loop is CASRSGTGSYEQYF. The CDR3 DNA reads as TGTGCCAGCAGATCCGGGACAGGGTCCTACGAGCAGTACTTC.

This chain uses TRBV6-5 with TRBJ2-5; possibly TRBD2 for D (6 bases). CDR1 and CDR2 from the germline V gene are MNHEY and SVGAGI. The CDR3 totals 13 residues. Between the trimmed V and J ends, which lost 4 bases and 5 bases, there was a span of 11 bases. CDR3 nucleotide sequence: TGTGCCAGCAGTTCTCGGGCGGGGGAGACCCAGTACTTC. It encodes CASSSRAGETQYF.

The chain uses TRBV7-6 and TRBJ2-2; no clear D gene. With 2 bases removed from V and 0 bases from J, the gap between germline ends came to 7 bases. This CDR3 has 15 amino acids. Looked up from germline, CDR1 is SGHVS and CDR2 is FNYEAQ. The CDR3 sequence is CASSLNRPNTGELFF. CDR3 nucleotides: TGTGCCAGCAGCTTAAACAGACCGAACACCGGGGAGCTGTTTTTT.

This sequence joins TRBV7-8 and TRBJ1-1, with 7 positions matching TRBD1. V lost 5 bases to trimming and J lost 11 bases; unmatched junction nucleotides: 23. Germline loops: CDR1 SGHVS, CDR2 FQNEAQ. The CDR3 covers 17 residues. The CDR3 nucleotides read TGTGCCAGCAGCGGTAGGGACAGATCGTTAACCAGCAGGGTGGCTTTCTTT. This codes for CASSGRDRSLTSRVAFF. The entire variable domain, with the rest obtained from reference TRBV7-8 and TRBJ1-1, is as follows: GAGVSQSPRYKVAKRGQDVALRCDPISGHVSLFWYQQALGQGPEFLTYFQNEAQLDKSGLPSDRFFAERPEGSVSTLKIQRTQQEDSAVYLCASSGRDRSLTSRVAFFGQGTRLTVV.

J is TRBJ2-3 and V is TRBV21-1; no check of the table's D call, TRBD1, against the DNA was made. TRBV21-1 constitutes a pseudogene. The CDR3 runs to 18 residues. In nucleotides, the CDR3 is TGTGCCAGCAGCACTCCCAAGGTTCAGGGGCCCAGCACAGATACGCAGTATTTT. Protein: CASSTPKVQGPSTDTQYF.

The CDR3 reads CASKTQGNYGYTF. The DNA for the CDR3 is TGTGCCAGCAAAACACAGGGTAACTATGGCTACACCTTC. This rearrangement joins TRBV18 to TRBJ1-2; D might be TRBD1 (6 bases). The germline V gene encodes CDR1 KGHSH and CDR2 LQKENI. This CDR3 has 13 residues. V was cut by 8 bases and J by 1 base, with 11 bases left in between.

This sequence joins TRBV10-3 and TRBJ1-2; TRBD1 might be the D (6 bases). The CDR3 is made up of 13 amino acids. Germline assignment: CDR1 ENHRY and CDR2 SYGVKD. Trimming took 7 bases from V and 7 from J, leaving 16 bases between them. The CDR3 nucleotides are TGTGCCATCACCGGGACAAACGAGGGTGGCTACACCTTC. It specifies CAITGTNEGGYTF.

This chain joins TRBV2 and TRBJ2-3; TRBD2 aligns across 11 bases. Germline trimming cut 3 bases from V and 0 bases from J; bases unmatched to any gene: 11. Looked up from germline, CDR1 is SNHLY and CDR2 is FYNNEI. The CDR3 runs to 19 residues. The CDR3 DNA reads TGTGCCAGCAGTGATCCTAGCGGGGGGCGGAGAACTAGCACAGATACGCAGTATTTT. It yields the protein CASSDPSGGRRTSTDTQYF. Using reference TRBV2 and TRBJ2-3 for the parts outside the CDR3, the full variable domain is EPEVTQTPSHQVTQMGQEVILRCVPISNHLYFYWYRQILGQKVEFLVSFYNNEISEKSEIFDDQFSVERPDGSNFTLKIRSTKLEDSAMYFCASSDPSGGRRTSTDTQYFGPGTRLTVL.

Only one count was recorded for this clone. The V and J genes are TRBV28 and TRBJ2-7; 8 nucleotides agree with TRBD1. V lost 6 bases, J lost 1 base, and 2 bases stayed unmatched. This CDR3 spans 13 amino acids. CDR1 MDHEN and CDR2 SYDVKM come from the germline V gene. DNA of the CDR3: TGTGCCAGCAGCAGACAGGGGTCCTACGAGCAGTACTTC. Amino acids: CASSRQGSYEQYF.

The chain uses TRBV10-3 and TRBJ1-5; D might be TRBD1 (6 bases). V lost 5 bases to trimming and J lost 8 bases, with 13 bases between them. The CDR3 spans 13 residues. Germline CDR1 and CDR2: ENHRY and SYGVKD. CDR3 sequence: CAISWDNHEPQHF. Written as DNA, the CDR3 is TGTGCCATCAGTTGGGACAACCACGAGCCCCAGCATTTT.

The chain joins TRBV5-5 to TRBJ2-3; D not certain. Germline CDR1 SGHKS, CDR2 YYEKEE (reference sequence). V was trimmed by 2 bases and J by 0 bases, leaving 7 bases between them. CDR3 length: 14 residues. CDR3 loop: CASSLEHSTDTQYF. As DNA, the CDR3 is TGTGCCAGCAGCTTAGAGCACAGCACAGATACGCAGTATTTT.

The chain employs TRBV27 and TRBJ1-6; 7 nucleotides line up with TRBD1. CDR1 and CDR2 (germline): MNHEY, SMNVEV (reference sequence). This CDR3 contains 14 residues. V dropped 5 bases and J dropped 7; count of bases not matched to a gene: 5. CDR3 DNA sequence: TGTGCCAGCAGTCCTGACAGGGCCAATTCACCCCTCCACTTT. This gives the protein CASSPDRANSPLHF.

The chain couples TRBV6-6 to TRBJ2-1, with TRBD2 identical over 7 bases. With V trimmed by 7 bases and J by 7 bases, 13 bases remained unmatched. CDR1 and CDR2 from the germline V gene are MNHNY and SVGAGI (reference sequence). This CDR3 is 15 amino acids long. CDR3 residues: CASTHQRGRRNEQFF. The CDR3 coding sequence is TGTGCCAGCACGCATCAGCGGGGCAGGAGGAATGAGCAGTTCTTC.